The 15 T cell receptor beta chains presented below share a single source sample, sequenced in a study of cytomegalovirus exposure and HLA in healthy donors. The assay was immunoSEQ multiplex PCR, and TCRdb's table has in-frame clones only and misses some. Among around 200,000 clones listed, just over 85% were seen once. Input material: PBMCs. Every receptor here comes from a woman aged 18 to 35 in good health and CMV-seronegative.

This chain's CDR3 is CASSPQTGGIRTYEQYF. In DNA, the CDR3 is TGTGCCAGCAGCCCCCAGACAGGGGGCATACGGACCTACGAGCAGTACTTC. The chain joins TRBV28 to TRBJ2-7; 10 nucleotides match TRBD1. The CDR3 sequence is 17 residues long. Germline V gene lookup returns CDR1 MDHEN and CDR2 SYDVKM. Trimming took 6 bases from V and 2 from J; bases not matched to a gene: 13.

A few counts support this clone. The rearrangement joins TRBV2 to TRBJ2-7, with D perhaps matching TRBD1 (5 bases). Trimming removed 2 bases at V and 2 bases at J, with 7 bases between. The germline V gene encodes CDR1 SNHLY and CDR2 FYNNEI. The CDR3 covers 13 residues. Written as DNA, the CDR3 is TGTGCCAGCAGTGAAATACAGGCCTACGAGCAGTACTTC. Translating gives CASSEIQAYEQYF.

The rearrangement joins TRBV5-6 to TRBJ2-7, with 8 positions matching TRBD1. The CDR3 totals 14 residues. From germline, CDR1 is SGHDT and CDR2 YYEEEE. The trim removed 4 bases at V and 5 bases at J, leaving 8 bases unmatched. The CDR3 region is CASSGAAGGHEQYF. In nucleotides, the CDR3 is TGTGCCAGCAGCGGTGCGGCAGGGGGCCACGAGCAGTACTTC.

The chain carries TRBV4-3 and TRBJ2-6; D not resolved. Trimming took 0 bases from V and 2 from J, leaving 8 bases between them. The germline V gene encodes CDR1 LGHNA and CDR2 YSLEER. The CDR3 spans 16 residues. CDR3 loop: CASSQELGAGANVLTF. The DNA of the CDR3 is TGCGCCAGCAGCCAAGAGCTAGGAGCTGGGGCCAACGTCCTGACTTTC.

This sequence joins TRBV28 and TRBJ2-1; possibly TRBD2 for D (8 bases). The CDR3 is 14 residues long. The V gene lost 7 bases and the J gene lost 9 bases, with 19 bases spanning the gap. Germline values: CDR1 MDHEN, CDR2 SYDVKM. The CDR3 nucleotides read TGTGCCAGCATCGGGAGGGGGCAGGCGAGTGAGCAGTTCTTC. It translates to CASIGRGQASEQFF.

The gene calls are TRBV27 and TRBJ2-3; TRBD2 matches 10 bases. There are 15 residues in the CDR3. V trimming: 5 bases; J trimming: 5 bases; junction bases outside the gene matches: 7. The V gene's germline CDR1 is MNHEY and CDR2 SMNVEV (reference sequence). The CDR3 here is CASSTLAGVKDTQYF. The CDR3 region has the DNA TGTGCCAGCAGTACGCTAGCGGGAGTCAAAGATACGCAGTATTTT.

The sample holds one count of this clone. The chain combines TRBV7-9 with TRBJ2-7, with a possible D match to TRBD1 (6 bases). The CDR3 consists of 13 residues. Trimming pared 5 bases from V and 3 bases from J, leaving 11 bases between. CDR1 is SEHNR and CDR2 is FQNEAQ in the germline V gene (reference sequence). CDR3 residues: CASSPTGIYEQYF. DNA for the CDR3: TGTGCCAGCAGCCCAACAGGGATCTACGAGCAGTACTTC. The complete variable domain, with remaining parts taken from reference TRBV7-9 and TRBJ2-7, reads DTGVSQNPRHKITKRGQNVTFRCDPISEHNRLYWYRQTLGQGPEFLTYFQNEAQLEKSRLLSDRFSAERPKGSFSTLEIQRTEQGDSAMYLCASSPTGIYEQYFGPGTRLTVT.

The gene calls are TRBV19 and TRBJ2-1, with D possibly being TRBD2 (6 bases). V shed 6 bases and J shed 7 bases, with 19 bases lying between them. There are 15 residues in the CDR3. Per germline, CDR1 LNHDA and CDR2 SQIVND (reference sequence). CDR3 amino acids: CASSASRDARNEQFF. CDR3 DNA sequence: TGTGCCAGTAGCGCCTCGCGGGATGCAAGGAATGAGCAGTTCTTC.

This rearrangement joins TRBV6-6 to TRBJ1-2; 10 positions agree with TRBD1. The CDR3 runs to 14 residues. Germline CDR1 MNHNY, CDR2 SVGAGI (reference sequence). The V and J ends lost 4 bases and 5 bases, in that order; junction bases with no gene match: 4. The CDR3 bases are TGTGCCAGCAGTTTTAGGACAGGGGGTTATGGCTACACCTTC. Its protein product is CASSFRTGGYGYTF.

This chain uses TRBV7-9 with TRBJ1-2; 7 positions agree with TRBD1. Germline V gene sequence: CDR1 SEHNR, CDR2 FQNEAQ (reference sequence). Trimming removed 5 bases from V and 0 bases from J; junction bases left unmatched: 6. This CDR3 contains 15 residues. This CDR3 is CASSVSGQPNYGYTF. Written as DNA, the CDR3 is TGTGCCAGCAGCGTCTCGGGACAGCCTAACTATGGCTACACCTTC.

This clone was seen a single time. V gene TRBV27 combines with J gene TRBJ2-1, with D maybe TRBD2 (5 bases). V shed 0 bases and J shed 7 bases, with 7 bases lying between them. Germline CDR1 reads MNHEY; CDR2 reads SMNVEV (reference sequence). The CDR3 is made up of 13 amino acids. CDR3 region: CASSLSTRNEQFF. The DNA for the CDR3 is TGTGCCAGCAGTTTATCCACTAGAAATGAGCAGTTCTTC.

In nucleotides, the CDR3 is TGCGCCAGCAGCCAGGGGCTGTTTAGCGGGAGGATGGATGAGCAGTTCTTC. As protein: CASSQGLFSGRMDEQFF. The chain couples TRBV4-1 to TRBJ2-1; 10 bases fit TRBD2. Looked up from germline, CDR1 is MGHRA and CDR2 is YSYEKL. Unmatched junction bases numbered 13, after V lost 3 bases and J lost 8 bases. The CDR3 is 17 amino acids.

This chain uses TRBV29-1 with TRBJ2-1; weak D call: TRBD1 (5 bases). V was pared by 0 bases and J by 5 bases, with 11 bases between. The CDR3 spans 14 residues. Germline CDR1 SQVTM, CDR2 ANQGSEA. The CDR3 sequence: CSVEEGVRDNEQFF. CDR3 coding DNA: TGCAGCGTTGAAGAAGGGGTCAGGGACAATGAGCAGTTCTTC.

The V and J genes are TRBV27 and TRBJ2-7, with 11 nucleotides matching TRBD1. CDR3 size: 15 residues. J was trimmed by 7 bases and V by 5 bases; bases with no gene match: 10. In germline, CDR1 is MNHEY, CDR2 SMNVEV (reference sequence). The CDR3 protein is CASSPVGTGGGEQYF. The CDR3 coding sequence is TGTGCCAGCAGTCCCGTGGGGACAGGGGGTGGTGAGCAGTACTTC.

The J gene is TRBJ2-7, the V gene TRBV28; TRBD1 matches at 7 bases. V shed 5 bases and J 5 bases; nucleotides not matched to a gene: 18. Germline V gives CDR1 MDHEN, CDR2 SYDVKM. The CDR3 runs to 17 residues. For the CDR3, the DNA is TGTGCCAGCAGTGTTGTGAGGGGGCTAGGGGGAAGGAACGAGCAGTACTTC. Translated: CASSVVRGLGGRNEQYF.